The present TCR beta chain was sequenced within a study of T cells in Graves' hyperthyroidism and ophthalmopathy. Whole-study results and caveats: The blood repertoire included most of the expanded thyroid clonotypes above 0.001.

The TCR beta CDR3 regions underwent amplification using RNA transcripts as the source. Initially, a first-round RT-PCR of the TCR CDR3 employed the HTBI primer set. TCRdb recomputed calls from the multiplex PCR reads with MiXCR, one row per CDR3 protein. The sample lists about 210,000 distinct CDR3 sequences, about 15% occurring once. There are a few counts of this clonotype. Its target is not known. V shed 7 bases, J shed 4 bases, and the junction held 7 bases outside the gene matches. Germline assignment: CDR1 MNHEY and CDR2 SMNVEV (reference sequence). The CDR3 is 15 residues long. Sequenced: blood. The clonotype comes from a man aged 50 or older with Graves' hyperthyroidism. The chain links TRBV27 to TRBJ2-2, with 9 nucleotides matching TRBD1. The CDR3 sequence: CASKKGQGATGELFF. CDR3 DNA sequence: TGTGCCAGCAAAAAGGGACAGGGAGCCACCGGGGAGCTGTTTTTT.